Given below is one T cell receptor (beta chain) in context. Its antigen is currently unknown. The same CDR3 arises from other DNA sequences in this sample as well. This record comes from a study of OX40 agonist ivuxolimab in advanced cancers. Study background: Ivuxolimab is a fully human IgG2 antibody that activates OX40 (CD134).

Method: immunoSEQ multiplex PCR; TCRdb's copy keeps in-frame clones and lacks some. The repertoire holds about 52,000 clones, with 70% to 90% as singletons. The study's findings and limits: There were also nonresponders showing low normalized T-cell clonal expansion.

The receptor was isolated from an adult with an advanced solid tumor such as melanoma, head and neck, liver or kidney cancer. The material sequenced was CD4+ or CD8+ T cells sorted from blood, taken in a trial of the OX40 agonist ivuxolimab.

Written as DNA, the CDR3 is TGTGCCAGCAGCTTACGGGACAGTTCCTACGAGCAGTACTTC. This encodes CASSLRDSSYEQYF. J is TRBJ2-7 and V is TRBV5-6; 7 bases fit TRBD1. The CDR3 runs to 14 residues. CDR1 and CDR2 (germline): SGHDT, YYEEEE. V was clipped by 2 bases and J by 1 base; unmatched bases: 3.